Listed below are T cell receptor beta chains from one sample, sequenced in a study of OX40 agonist ivuxolimab in advanced cancers. TCRdb's table, derived via immunoSEQ multiplex PCR, lists solely in-frame clones and lacks some. In the table there are under 70,000 clones, approximately 86% of which are singletons. The sample here was CD4+ or CD8+ T cells sorted from blood, taken in a trial of the OX40 agonist ivuxolimab. The receptors originated from an adult with an advanced solid tumor such as melanoma, head and neck, liver or kidney cancer. Both conserved end residues are part of each CDR3. The D gene is left open where the match is weak. The size field is filled for only some rows; it gives once, few, many or a size class.

j_call: TRBJ2-5; v_call: TRBV10-2; d_call: .; clone_size: .; cdr3_aa: CASSESGVETQYF; cdr3_nt: TGCGCCAGCAGTGAGTCGGGGGTGGAGACCCAGTACTTC
j_call: TRBJ2-2; v_call: TRBV5-1; d_call: TRBD1; clone_size: .; cdr3_aa: CASSIQGVGTGELFF; cdr3_nt: TGCGCCAGCAGCATACAGGGGGTTGGAACCGGGGAGCTGTTTTTT
j_call: TRBJ1-3; v_call: TRBV9; d_call: .; clone_size: .; cdr3_aa: CASSRGDTIYF; cdr3_nt: TGTGCCAGCAGCCGGGGGGACACCATATATTTT
j_call: TRBJ1-4; v_call: TRBV7-2; d_call: .; clone_size: few; cdr3_aa: CASSTPKTPETEKLFF; cdr3_nt: TGTGCCAGCAGCACACCCAAAACGCCAGAGACTGAAAAACTGTTTTTT
j_call: TRBJ2-1; v_call: TRBV9; d_call: .; clone_size: .; cdr3_aa: CASSDIAHNEQFF; cdr3_nt: TGTGCCAGCAGCGACATAGCTCACAATGAGCAGTTCTTC
j_call: TRBJ2-5; v_call: TRBV2; d_call: .; clone_size: .; cdr3_aa: CASSEDGQETQYF; cdr3_nt: TGTGCCAGCAGTGAAGACGGCCAAGAGACCCAGTACTTC
j_call: TRBJ2-7; v_call: TRBV6-1; d_call: TRBD1; clone_size: .; cdr3_aa: CATTNTGEKGEQYF; cdr3_nt: TGTGCCACTACAAATACAGGGGAGAAAGGCGAGCAGTACTTC
j_call: TRBJ2-1; v_call: TRBV5-1; d_call: .; clone_size: .; cdr3_aa: CASIRGGSTPDEQFF; cdr3_nt: TGCGCCAGCATTAGAGGCGGTAGCACGCCGGATGAGCAGTTCTTC
j_call: TRBJ2-5; v_call: TRBV5-1; d_call: TRBD2; clone_size: once; cdr3_aa: CASTLAGEETQYF; cdr3_nt: TGCGCCAGCACTCTAGCGGGAGAAGAGACCCAGTACTTC
j_call: TRBJ2-1; v_call: TRBV7-8; d_call: .; clone_size: once; cdr3_aa: CASSLVYGGSYNEQFF; cdr3_nt: TGTGCCAGCAGCTTAGTGTATGGCGGCTCCTACAATGAGCAGTTCTTC
j_call: TRBJ2-3; v_call: TRBV30; d_call: .; clone_size: .; cdr3_aa: CAWSENWIGTQYF; cdr3_nt: TGTGCCTGGAGTGAGAACTGGATCGGTACGCAGTATTTT
j_call: TRBJ1-1; v_call: TRBV2; d_call: .; clone_size: .; cdr3_aa: CASSQIPDTEAFF; cdr3_nt: TGTGCCAGCAGTCAAATTCCGGACACTGAAGCTTTCTTT
j_call: TRBJ2-1; v_call: TRBV7-3; d_call: .; clone_size: .; cdr3_aa: CASSPKEDPNEQFF; cdr3_nt: TGTGCCAGCAGCCCAAAAGAGGACCCCAATGAGCAGTTCTTC
j_call: TRBJ1-5; v_call: TRBV21-1; d_call: .; clone_size: .; cdr3_aa: CASSKAGREGDQPQHF; cdr3_nt: TGTGCCAGCAGCAAAGCTGGCAGGGAGGGAGATCAGCCCCAGCATTTT
j_call: TRBJ1-1; v_call: TRBV19; d_call: .; clone_size: .; cdr3_aa: CASRMIGGTKAFF; cdr3_nt: TGTGCCAGTAGGATGATAGGGGGAACTAAAGCTTTCTTT
j_call: TRBJ2-1; v_call: TRBV7-9; d_call: TRBD2; clone_size: few; cdr3_aa: CASSIFSGDSYNEQFF; cdr3_nt: TGTGCCAGCAGCATCTTTAGCGGGGACTCCTACAATGAGCAGTTCTTC
j_call: TRBJ1-4; v_call: TRBV27; d_call: .; clone_size: .; cdr3_aa: CASRGEWAGEKLFF; cdr3_nt: TGTGCCAGCAGGGGGGAGTGGGCGGGGGAAAAACTGTTTTTT
j_call: TRBJ2-7; v_call: TRBV2; d_call: TRBD1; clone_size: once; cdr3_aa: CASSEDRGVGEQYF; cdr3_nt: TGTGCCAGCAGTGAGGACAGGGGCGTAGGCGAGCAGTACTTC
j_call: TRBJ2-7; v_call: TRBV7-3; d_call: TRBD1; clone_size: .; cdr3_aa: CASSLLDRGHYEQYF; cdr3_nt: TGTGCCAGCAGCCTACTTGACAGGGGGCACTACGAGCAGTACTTC
j_call: TRBJ1-6; v_call: TRBV5-1; d_call: .; clone_size: .; cdr3_aa: CASSLGGHTYNSPLHF; cdr3_nt: TGCGCCAGCAGCTTGGGGGGACACACCTATAATTCACCCCTCCACTTT
j_call: TRBJ2-1; v_call: TRBV14; d_call: .; clone_size: .; cdr3_aa: CASSLPPGKGGNEQFF; cdr3_nt: TGTGCCAGCAGCCTTCCCCCGGGGAAGGGGGGCAATGAGCAGTTCTTC
j_call: TRBJ2-7; v_call: TRBV18; d_call: .; clone_size: .; cdr3_aa: CASSLIRDTSYEQYF; cdr3_nt: TGTGCCAGCTCACTAATTCGGGACACGTCCTACGAGCAGTACTTC
j_call: TRBJ2-7; v_call: TRBV2; d_call: TRBD1; clone_size: once; cdr3_aa: CASTPGQGFYEQYF; cdr3_nt: TGTGCCAGCACGCCGGGACAGGGCTTTTACGAGCAGTACTTC
j_call: TRBJ2-7; v_call: TRBV19; d_call: .; clone_size: .; cdr3_aa: CASSIVGSSYEQYF; cdr3_nt: TGTGCCAGTAGTATAGTGGGCAGCTCCTACGAGCAGTACTTC
j_call: TRBJ2-1; v_call: TRBV10-3; d_call: .; clone_size: .; cdr3_aa: CAISDKGFSYNEQFF; cdr3_nt: TGTGCCATCAGTGATAAGGGCTTCTCCTACAATGAGCAGTTCTTC
j_call: TRBJ2-5; v_call: TRBV6-1; d_call: .; clone_size: .; cdr3_aa: CASRGGQYF; cdr3_nt: TGTGCCAGCAGGGGGGGCCAGTACTTC
j_call: TRBJ2-7; v_call: TRBV27; d_call: .; clone_size: .; cdr3_aa: CASSIDSSYEQYF; cdr3_nt: TGTGCCTCCTCTATCGACAGTTCCTACGAGCAGTACTTC
j_call: TRBJ2-3; v_call: TRBV5-1; d_call: TRBD1; clone_size: .; cdr3_aa: CASSFLTGSTDTQYF; cdr3_nt: TGCGCCAGCAGCTTTTTGACAGGGAGCACAGATACGCAGTATTTT
j_call: TRBJ2-5; v_call: TRBV2; d_call: .; clone_size: .; cdr3_aa: CASWDWRQETQYF; cdr3_nt: TGTGCCAGTTGGGACTGGAGACAAGAGACCCAGTACTTC
j_call: TRBJ1-1; v_call: TRBV10-3; d_call: .; clone_size: .; cdr3_aa: CAISERVMNTEAFF; cdr3_nt: TGTGCCATCAGTGAGAGGGTTATGAACACTGAAGCTTTCTTT
j_call: TRBJ2-1; v_call: TRBV5-5; d_call: TRBD2; clone_size: .; cdr3_aa: CASTLGTINEQFF; cdr3_nt: TGTGCCAGCACCTTGGGGACTATAAATGAGCAGTTCTTC
j_call: TRBJ2-1; v_call: TRBV15; d_call: TRBD2; clone_size: .; cdr3_aa: CATSRDGMGLAVNEQFF; cdr3_nt: TGTGCCACCAGCAGAGATGGGATGGGACTAGCGGTCAATGAGCAGTTCTTC
j_call: TRBJ2-2; v_call: TRBV5-1; d_call: TRBD2; clone_size: .; cdr3_aa: CASSRRPGLAGANTGELFF; cdr3_nt: TGCGCCAGCAGCCGAAGACCGGGACTAGCGGGCGCCAACACCGGGGAGCTGTTTTTT
j_call: TRBJ2-2; v_call: TRBV27; d_call: .; clone_size: .; cdr3_aa: CASTPRGGGTGELFF; cdr3_nt: TGTGCCAGCACTCCAAGGGGAGGAGGCACCGGGGAGCTGTTTTTT